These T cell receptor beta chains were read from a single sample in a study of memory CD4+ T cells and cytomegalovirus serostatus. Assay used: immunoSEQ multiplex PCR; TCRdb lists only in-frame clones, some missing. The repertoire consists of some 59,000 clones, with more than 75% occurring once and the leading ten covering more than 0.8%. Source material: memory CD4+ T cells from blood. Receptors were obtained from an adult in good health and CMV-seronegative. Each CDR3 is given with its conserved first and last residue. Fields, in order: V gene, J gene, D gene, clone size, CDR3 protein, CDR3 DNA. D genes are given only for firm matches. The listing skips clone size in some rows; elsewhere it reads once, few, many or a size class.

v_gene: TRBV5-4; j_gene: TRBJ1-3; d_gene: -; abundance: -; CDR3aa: CASSLGAQTTGNTIYF; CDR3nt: TGTGCCAGCAGCTTGGGGGCTCAAACTACTGGAAACACCATATATTTT
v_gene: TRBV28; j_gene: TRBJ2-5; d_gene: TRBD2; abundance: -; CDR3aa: CASSHGGRAGGETQYF; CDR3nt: TGTGCCAGCAGCCATGGGGGGAGGGCCGGTGGGGAGACCCAGTACTTC
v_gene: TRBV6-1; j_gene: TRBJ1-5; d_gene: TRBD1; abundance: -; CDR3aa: CASSQSGGGQPQHF; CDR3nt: TGTGCCAGCAGTCAATCAGGGGGAGGACAGCCCCAGCATTTT
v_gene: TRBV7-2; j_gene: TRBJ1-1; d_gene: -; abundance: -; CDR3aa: CASSLRGTNTEAFF; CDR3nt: TGTGCCAGCAGCCTTAGGGGGACGAACACTGAAGCTTTCTTT
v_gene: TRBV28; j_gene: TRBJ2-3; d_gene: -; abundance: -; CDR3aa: CATPTGRIADTQYF; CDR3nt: TGTGCCACCCCAACAGGGCGAATAGCAGATACGCAGTATTTT
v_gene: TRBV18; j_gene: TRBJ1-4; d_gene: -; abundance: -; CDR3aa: CASSPSKVENEKLFF; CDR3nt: TGTGCCAGCTCACCGTCTAAAGTTGAGAATGAAAAACTGTTTTTT
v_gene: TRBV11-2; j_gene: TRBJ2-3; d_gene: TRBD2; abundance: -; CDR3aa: CASSLGLAADTQYF; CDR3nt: TGTGCCAGCAGCTTAGGGCTAGCGGCAGATACGCAGTATTTT
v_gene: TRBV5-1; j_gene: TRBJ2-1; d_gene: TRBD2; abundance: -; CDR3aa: CASSWQAGAYNEQFF; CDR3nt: TGCGCCAGCAGCTGGCAAGCGGGAGCCTACAATGAGCAGTTCTTC
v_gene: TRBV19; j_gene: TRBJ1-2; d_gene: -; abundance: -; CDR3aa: CASSPSDRAGYTF; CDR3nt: TGTGCCAGTAGTCCCTCGGACAGAGCTGGCTACACCTTC
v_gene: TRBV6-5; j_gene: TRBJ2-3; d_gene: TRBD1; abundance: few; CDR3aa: CASHGSGQGTDTQYF; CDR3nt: TGTGCCAGCCACGGTTCGGGACAGGGCACAGATACGCAGTATTTT
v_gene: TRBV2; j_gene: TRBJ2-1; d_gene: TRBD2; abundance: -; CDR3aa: CASRPPDSGSNEQFF; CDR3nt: TGTGCCAGCAGACCCCCCGATAGCGGGAGCAATGAGCAGTTCTTC
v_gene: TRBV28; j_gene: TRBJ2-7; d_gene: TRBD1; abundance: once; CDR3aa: CASSAAGTGGLYEQYF; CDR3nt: TGTGCCAGCTCCGCCGCCGGGACAGGGGGTTTATACGAGCAGTACTTC
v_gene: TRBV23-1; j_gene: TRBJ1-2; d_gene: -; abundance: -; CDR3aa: CASSQSGLLNGYTF; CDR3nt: TGCGCCAGCAGTCAATCTGGTCTACTTAACGGCTACACCTTC
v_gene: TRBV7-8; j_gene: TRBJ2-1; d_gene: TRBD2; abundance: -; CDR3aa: CASRPGRTSGRRSGTEQFF; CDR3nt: TGTGCCAGCAGACCGGGGCGAACTAGCGGGAGGAGGTCCGGGACTGAGCAGTTCTTC
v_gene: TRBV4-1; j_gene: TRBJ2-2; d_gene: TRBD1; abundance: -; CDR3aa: CASSQELAGRGWTGELFF; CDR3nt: TGCGCCAGCAGCCAAGAATTGGCGGGCAGGGGGTGGACCGGGGAGCTGTTTTTT
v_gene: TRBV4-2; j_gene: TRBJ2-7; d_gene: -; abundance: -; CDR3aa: CASSPPGNSYEQYF; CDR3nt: TGTGCCAGCAGCCCGCCGGGGAACTCCTACGAGCAGTACTTC
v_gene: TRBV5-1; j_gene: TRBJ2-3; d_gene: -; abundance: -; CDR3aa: CASSSGQTDTQYF; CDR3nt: TGCGCCAGCAGCTCAGGACAGACAGATACGCAGTATTTT
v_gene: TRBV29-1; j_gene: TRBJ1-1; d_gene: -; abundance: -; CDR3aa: CSVRLNTEAFF; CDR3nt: TGCAGCGTTAGGTTGAACACTGAAGCTTTCTTT
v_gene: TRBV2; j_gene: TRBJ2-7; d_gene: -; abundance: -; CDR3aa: CASRDGPIRTF; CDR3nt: TGTGCCAGCAGAGACGGACCTATACGAACCTTC
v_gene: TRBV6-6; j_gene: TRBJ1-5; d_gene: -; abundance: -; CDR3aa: CASTKAGRSNQPQHF; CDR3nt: TGTGCCAGCACCAAAGCGGGGCGTAGCAATCAGCCCCAGCATTTT
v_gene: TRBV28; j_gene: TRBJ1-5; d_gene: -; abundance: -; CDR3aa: CASRKGVRRNQPQHF; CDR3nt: TGTGCCAGCAGGAAGGGGGTGAGGCGGAATCAGCCCCAGCATTTT
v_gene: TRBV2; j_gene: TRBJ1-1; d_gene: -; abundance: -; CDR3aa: CASSATEGSTEAFF; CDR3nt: TGTGCCAGCAGTGCTACAGAGGGGAGCACTGAAGCTTTCTTT
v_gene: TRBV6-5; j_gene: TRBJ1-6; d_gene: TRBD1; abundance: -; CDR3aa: CASTRGTGASPLHF; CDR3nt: TGTGCCAGCACCAGGGGGACAGGGGCATCACCCCTCCACTTT
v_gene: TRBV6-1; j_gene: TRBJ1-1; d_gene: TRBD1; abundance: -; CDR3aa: CASSVQGAGTEAFF; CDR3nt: TGTGCCAGCAGTGTACAGGGGGCAGGGACTGAAGCTTTCTTT
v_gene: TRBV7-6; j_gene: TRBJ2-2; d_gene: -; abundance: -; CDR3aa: CASSLVVGVNTGELFF; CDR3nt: TGTGCCAGCAGCTTAGTGGTGGGGGTGAACACCGGGGAGCTGTTTTTT
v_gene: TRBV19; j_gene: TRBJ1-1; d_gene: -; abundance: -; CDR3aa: CASKTDIRAEAFF; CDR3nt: TGTGCCAGTAAAACCGACATAAGGGCTGAAGCTTTCTTT
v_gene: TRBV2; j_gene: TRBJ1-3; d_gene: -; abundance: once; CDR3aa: CASSDRGFSGNTIYF; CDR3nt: TGTGCCAGCAGTGACAGGGGATTCTCTGGAAACACCATATATTTT
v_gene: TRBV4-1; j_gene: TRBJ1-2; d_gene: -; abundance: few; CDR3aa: CASSPTGGRSGYTF; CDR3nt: TGCGCCAGCAGCCCCACGGGGGGGCGAAGTGGCTACACCTTC
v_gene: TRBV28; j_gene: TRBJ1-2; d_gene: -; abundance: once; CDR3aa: CASSLRGDSPYGYTF; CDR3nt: TGTGCCAGCAGTTTACGGGGAGACAGCCCCTATGGCTACACCTTC
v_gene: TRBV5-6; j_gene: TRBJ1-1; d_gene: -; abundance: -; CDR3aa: CASSLGLGNTEAFF; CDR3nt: TGTGCCAGCAGCTTGGGGTTGGGGAACACTGAAGCTTTCTTT
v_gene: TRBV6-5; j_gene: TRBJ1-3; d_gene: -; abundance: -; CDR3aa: CASSYSVVRSGNTIYF; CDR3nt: TGTGCCAGCAGTTACTCAGTCGTCCGCTCTGGAAACACCATATATTTT
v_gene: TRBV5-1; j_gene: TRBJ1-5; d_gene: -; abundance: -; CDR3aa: CASSLAGRANQPQHF; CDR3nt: TGCGCCAGCAGCTTGGCCGGCAGGGCAAATCAGCCCCAGCATTTT
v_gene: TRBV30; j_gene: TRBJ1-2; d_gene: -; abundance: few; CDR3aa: CAWRVGGGYTF; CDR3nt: TGTGCCTGGAGGGTAGGTGGTGGCTACACCTTC
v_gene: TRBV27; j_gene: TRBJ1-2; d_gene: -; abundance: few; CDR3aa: CASRTDAPTSVDTF; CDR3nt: TGTGCCAGCAGGACGGACGCCCCCACCTCTGTGGACACCTTC
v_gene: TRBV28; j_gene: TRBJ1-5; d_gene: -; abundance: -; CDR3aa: CASLGGGRGRFQPQHF; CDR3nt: TGTGCCAGCCTGGGAGGGGGGCGCGGAAGGTTTCAGCCCCAGCATTTT
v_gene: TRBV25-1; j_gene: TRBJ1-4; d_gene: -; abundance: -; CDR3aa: CASSDPGVNEKLFF; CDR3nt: TGTGCCAGCAGTGATCCTGGGGTTAATGAAAAACTGTTTTTT
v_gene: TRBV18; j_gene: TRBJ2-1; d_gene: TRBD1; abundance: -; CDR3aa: CASSPARTGNEQFF; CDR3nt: TGTGCCAGCTCACCAGCTAGGACAGGCAATGAGCAGTTCTTC
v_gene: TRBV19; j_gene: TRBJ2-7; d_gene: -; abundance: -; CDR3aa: CASSIAHGPYEQYF; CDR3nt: TGTGCCAGTAGTATAGCCCACGGTCCCTACGAGCAGTACTTC
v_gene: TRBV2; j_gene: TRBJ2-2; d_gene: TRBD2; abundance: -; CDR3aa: CASRGGARLNTGELFF; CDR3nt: TGTGCCAGCAGGGGAGGGGCGAGACTGAACACCGGGGAGCTGTTTTTT
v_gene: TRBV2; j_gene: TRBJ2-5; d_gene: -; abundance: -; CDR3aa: CASNSGSGTQYF; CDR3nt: TGTGCCAGCAACTCAGGCTCCGGGACCCAGTACTTC
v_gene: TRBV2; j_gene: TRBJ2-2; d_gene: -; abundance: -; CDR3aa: CASRPRGTNTGELFF; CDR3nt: TGTGCCAGCAGGCCGCGGGGTACCAACACCGGGGAGCTGTTTTTT
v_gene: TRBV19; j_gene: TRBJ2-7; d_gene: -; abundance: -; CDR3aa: CASSTSRQENYEQYF; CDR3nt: TGTGCCAGTAGTACCTCTCGACAGGAGAACTACGAGCAGTACTTC
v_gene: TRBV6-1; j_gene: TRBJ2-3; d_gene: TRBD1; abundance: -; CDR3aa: CASTLRQGRTDTQYF; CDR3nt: TGTGCCAGCACCTTGAGACAGGGGAGAACAGATACGCAGTATTTT
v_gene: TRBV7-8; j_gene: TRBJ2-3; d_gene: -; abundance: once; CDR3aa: CASSISGPSTDTQYF; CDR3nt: TGTGCCAGCAGCATCAGCGGTCCTAGCACAGATACGCAGTATTTT
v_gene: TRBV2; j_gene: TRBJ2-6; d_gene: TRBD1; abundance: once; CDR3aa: CASSERQGTPGANVLTF; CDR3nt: TGTGCCAGCAGTGAAAGACAGGGGACCCCTGGGGCCAACGTCCTGACTTTC
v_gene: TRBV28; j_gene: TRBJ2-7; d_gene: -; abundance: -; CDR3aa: CASRGDTLYEQYF; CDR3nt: TGTGCCAGCAGGGGGGACACCCTCTACGAGCAGTACTTC